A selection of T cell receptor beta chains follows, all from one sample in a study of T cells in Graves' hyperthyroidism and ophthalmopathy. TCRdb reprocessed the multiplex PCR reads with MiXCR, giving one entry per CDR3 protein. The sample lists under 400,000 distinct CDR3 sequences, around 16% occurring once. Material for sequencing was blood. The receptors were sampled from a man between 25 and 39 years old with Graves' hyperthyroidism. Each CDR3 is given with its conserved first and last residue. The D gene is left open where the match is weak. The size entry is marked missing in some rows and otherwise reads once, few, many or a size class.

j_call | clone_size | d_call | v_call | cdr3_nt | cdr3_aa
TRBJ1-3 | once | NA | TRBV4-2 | TGTGCCAGCAGCCAAGAACGGAGTAGTACGGGGGGAAACACCATATATTTT | CASSQERSSTGGNTIYF
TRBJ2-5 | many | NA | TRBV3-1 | TGTGCCAGCAGCCGTTCGACTAAGGGGGAGACCCAGTACTTC | CASSRSTKGETQYF
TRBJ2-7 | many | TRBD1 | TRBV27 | TGTGCCAGCAAAAGGACAGGGGGTAGGCCCTACGAGCAGTACTTC | CASKRTGGRPYEQYF
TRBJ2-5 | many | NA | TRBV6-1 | TGTGCCAGCAGGCTCCAACGAGGAGAGACCCAGTACTTC | CASRLQRGETQYF
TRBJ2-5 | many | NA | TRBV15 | TGTGCCACCAGCAGGTATAGGGAGACCCAGTACTTC | CATSRYRETQYF
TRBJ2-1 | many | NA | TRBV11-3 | TGTGCCAGCAGCTTGGTCTCCCACAATGAGCAGTTCTTC | CASSLVSHNEQFF
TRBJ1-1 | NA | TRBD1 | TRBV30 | TGTGCCTGGAGTTCGACAGGGCTGAACACTGAAGCTTTCTTT | CAWSSTGLNTEAFF
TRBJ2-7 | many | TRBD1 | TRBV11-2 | TGTGCCAGCAGCTTAGGCACAGGGGGCTTCTACGAGCAGTACTTC | CASSLGTGGFYEQYF
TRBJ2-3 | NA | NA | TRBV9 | TGTGCCAGCAGCAGAAGCGCAGATACGCAGTATTTT | CASSRSADTQYF
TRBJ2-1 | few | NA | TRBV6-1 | TGTGCCAGCAGTACCCGGGCACGCTCCTACAATGAGCAGTTCTTC | CASSTRARSYNEQFF
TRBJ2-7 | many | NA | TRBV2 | TGTGCCAGCAGTGAAGGGCAGTCCTACGAGCAGTACTTC | CASSEGQSYEQYF
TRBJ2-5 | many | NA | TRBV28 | TGTGCCAGCAGTCCAGGGCCGGGCAGGGCAGAGACCCAGTACTTC | CASSPGPGRAETQYF
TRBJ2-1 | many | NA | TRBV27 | TGTGCCAGCAGTCTGCTACCCGGGACGCTTTATTACAATGAGCAGTTCTTC | CASSLLPGTLYYNEQFF
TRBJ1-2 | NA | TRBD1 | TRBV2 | TGTGCCAGCAGATCCGGGACAGGGGGAGTCCACACCTTC | CASRSGTGGVHTF
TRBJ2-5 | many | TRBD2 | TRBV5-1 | TGTGCCAGCAGCCGGACTAGCGGACAAGAGACCCAGTACTTC | CASSRTSGQETQYF
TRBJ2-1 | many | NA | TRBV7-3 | TGTGCCAGCAGTCCCGACAGGCGGGGTGAGCAGTTCTTC | CASSPDRRGEQFF
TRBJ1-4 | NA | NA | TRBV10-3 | TGTGCCATCAGTGAAGTACTCACTACTAATGAAAAACTGTTTTTT | CAISEVLTTNEKLFF
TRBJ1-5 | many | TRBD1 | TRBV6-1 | TGTGCCAGCAGCAGGGGGCAAGGTCAGCCCCAGCATTTT | CASSRGQGQPQHF
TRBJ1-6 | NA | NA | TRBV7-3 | TGTGCCAGCAGCTTAGAGGGGGTAGGGAATTCACCCCTCCACTTT | CASSLEGVGNSPLHF
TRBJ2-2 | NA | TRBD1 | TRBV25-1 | TGTGCCAGCAGTTTCCCCCGGGGACAGGGGATCTCCGGGGAGCTGTTTTTT | CASSFPRGQGISGELFF
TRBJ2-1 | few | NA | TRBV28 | TGTGCCAGCAGTTTATGGGTGCGGGGATCTAATACCCACAATGAGCAGTTCTTC | CASSLWVRGSNTHNEQFF
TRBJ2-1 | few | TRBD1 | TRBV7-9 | TGTGCCAGCAGCTTAAATTTTATGGGACAGGGCCCTGATGAGCAGTTCTTC | CASSLNFMGQGPDEQFF
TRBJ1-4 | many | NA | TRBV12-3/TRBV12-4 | TGTGCCAGCAGTCCGCGGGACCGGGGAGAGGAAAAACTGTTTTTT | CASSPRDRGEEKLFF